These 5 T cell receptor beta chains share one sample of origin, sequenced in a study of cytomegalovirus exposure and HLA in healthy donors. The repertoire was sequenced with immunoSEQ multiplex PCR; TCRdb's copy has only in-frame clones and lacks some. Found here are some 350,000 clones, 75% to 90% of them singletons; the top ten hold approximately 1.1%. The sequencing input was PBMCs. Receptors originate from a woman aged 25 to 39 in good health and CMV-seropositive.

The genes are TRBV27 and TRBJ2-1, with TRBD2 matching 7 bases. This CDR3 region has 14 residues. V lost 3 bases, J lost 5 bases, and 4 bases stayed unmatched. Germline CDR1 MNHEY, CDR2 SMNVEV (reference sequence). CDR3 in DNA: TGTGCCAGCAGTTTCGGGGGGTGGGACAATGAGCAGTTCTTC. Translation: CASSFGGWDNEQFF.

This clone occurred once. CDR3 sequence: CASSLGPGAYEQYF. DNA for the CDR3: TGTGCCAGCAGCTTGGGACCAGGGGCATACGAGCAGTACTTC. This chain joins TRBV7-3 and TRBJ2-7; weak D call: TRBD1 (6 bases). The CDR3 runs to 14 residues. V lost 3 bases and J lost 4, with 13 bases in between. Germline V gene data show CDR1 as SGHTA and CDR2 as FQGTGA.

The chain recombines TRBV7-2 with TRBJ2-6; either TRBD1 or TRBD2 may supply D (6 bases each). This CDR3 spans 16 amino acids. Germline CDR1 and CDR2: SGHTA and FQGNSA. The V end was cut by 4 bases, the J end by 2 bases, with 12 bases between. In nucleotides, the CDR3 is TGTGCCAGCAGCTGGCGGGGACAAGCTGGGGCCAACGTCCTGACTTTC. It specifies CASSWRGQAGANVLTF.

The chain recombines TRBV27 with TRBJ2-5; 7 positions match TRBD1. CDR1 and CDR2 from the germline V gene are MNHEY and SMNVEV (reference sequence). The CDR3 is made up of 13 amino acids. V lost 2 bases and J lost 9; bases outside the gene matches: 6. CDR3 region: CASSLRTGRAQYF. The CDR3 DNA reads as TGTGCCAGCAGTTTACGGACAGGCCGGGCCCAGTACTTC.

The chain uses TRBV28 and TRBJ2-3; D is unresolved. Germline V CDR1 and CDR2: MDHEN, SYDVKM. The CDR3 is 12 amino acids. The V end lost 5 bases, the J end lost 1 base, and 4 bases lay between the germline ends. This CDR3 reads CASSAGTDTQYF. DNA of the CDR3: TGTGCCAGCAGTGCAGGCACAGATACGCAGTATTTT.